This TCR beta chain was profiled in a study of T cells after yellow fever vaccination. Study-wide results and caveats: Overlap between CD4 and CD8 compartments was detected for a small share of clonotypes. Most clones from primary vaccination resurfaced after the booster (around 95% CD4, less than 90% CD8).

TCRdb itself ran the 5' RACE reads through MiXCR, one entry per CDR3 protein. The data show roughly 300,000 distinct CDR3 sequences, 6.8% seen once. Points on this clonotype: Its antigen is not identified.

V shed 10 bases, J shed 3 bases, and the junction held 7 bases outside the gene matches. The CDR3 sequence is 13 residues long. Germline V gene lookup returns CDR1 KGHDR and CDR2 SFDVKD. This sequence was found in a man younger than 30 who received the YFV17D yellow fever vaccine. The J gene is TRBJ1-2, the V gene TRBV24-1; TRBD1 aligns across 7 bases. The material was PBMCs, obtained more than 40 days after the first yellow fever vaccination. The CDR3 DNA reads TGTGCCACAATATTGACAGGGCACTATGGCTACACCTTC. This translates into CATILTGHYGYTF.